The TCR beta chain described here comes from a study of T cell changes during pregnancy in multiple sclerosis. Generated by immunoSEQ multiplex PCR, the TCRdb table keeps only in-frame clones and is missing some. This table has approximately 69,000 clones, around 94% appearing once. J lost 5 bases, V lost 1 base, and 15 bases had no gene match. This CDR3 region has 18 residues. Germline CDR1 is MGHRA and CDR2 is YSYEKL. The rearrangement links TRBV4-1 to TRBJ1-2, with 8 bases that match TRBD1. The sequence came from a female donor with multiple sclerosis, enrolled in a pregnancy study. The specimen comprised peripheral blood, sampled in the third trimester of pregnancy. The CDR3 coding sequence is TGCGCCAGCAGCCAAGGCTCAGGGGGCCCTCTGGAACTTTATGGCTACACCTTC. This translates into CASSQGSGGPLELYGYTF.